Described below is a single TCR beta chain sequence and its context. Its antigen specificity is not known. Base qualities are not recorded, but no much larger clone differs from it by a single base. The sample belongs to a study of shared clonotypes between healthy human individuals (dated by TCRdb to between 2020 and 2021). In terms of the full investigation: Three men and a couple of women, aged 18 to 49 years, made up the cohort. For each donor, CD4 naive and CD4 memory were each run on three plates, CD8 naive on two plates, and CD8 memory on one plate. Blood TCR repertoires of four to six healthy adults were deeply sequenced to estimate repertoire size and the extent of clonotype sharing between individuals. Libraries were prepared and TCR repertoires were sequenced by different laboratories using diverse techniques, in order to increase sequencing depth and limit assay-specific biases. Leukapheresis yielded between about 0.9 and 9.5 billion PBMCs per donor. Study-wide conclusions, independent of this receptor: Because the study included a small number of donors, the genetic and exposure-history diversity represented was limited. Sampling was restricted to blood, and TCR repertoires in tissue are likely to differ from TCR repertoires in blood. Pairwise subsampling indicated that sequencing depth was expected to affect the degree of clonotype sharing among donors. About 5% of naive CD4, 3.5% of naive CD8, roughly 2.4% of memory CD4, and about 0.4% of memory CD8 clonotypes were shared across several donors. Higher generation probabilities were observed for clonotypes shared by all four sorted-subset donors than for non-shared clonotypes. Naive subsets generally had larger estimated clonotype richness than memory subsets. Rarefaction of sorted-subset datasets indicated incomplete sequencing despite the large sequencing depth.

V and J are truncated by 4 bases and 0 bases respectively, leaving an intervening sequence of 9 bases. The CDR3 holds 14 amino acids from the cysteine to the phenylalanine. The CDR3 DNA has 42 bases and is translated from base 1. In the germline V gene (reference sequence), CDR1 corresponds to MNHNY and CDR2 to SVGAGI. Using the deep immunoSEQ assay, multiplex PCR amplified TCR CDR3 regions from genomic DNA. Extracted genomic DNA from each cell subset was spread evenly across all wells of several immunoSEQ 96-well plates, with each plate serving as a replicate. For sorted subsets, each replicate PCR was loaded with 200 ng genomic DNA, equivalent to approximately 33,000 T cell genomes. Purified libraries were measured with a Qubit 3.0 fluorometer, size-checked on a Bioanalyzer 2100, and measured again with the KAPA Library Quantification kit. Every immunoSEQ 96-well plate was sequenced on a dedicated single-read 150-cycle Illumina NextSeq 550 flow cell. The study's processing was this. Because the immunoSEQ output included only junctional sequences and no quality scores, the filtering could not be the same as the filtering used for full-length reads. Sequences were annotated with PyIR, a Python wrapper for IgBLAST v1.9, using IMGT germline references to assign V/J genes and CDR3. Any read was removed if the V/J assignment was weak (E-value above 1e-6), the CDR3 was missing, or the read contained stop codons, out-of-frame junctions, or ambiguous translated residues. V3J clonotypes were defined as sequences sharing an identical inferred V gene, J gene, and CDR3 amino acid sequence. To compute the percentage overlap between repertoires, the number of shared unique clonotypes was divided by the size of the smaller repertoire. RTK rarefaction, the Chao1 estimator, and Recon v2.1 estimates of unobserved clonotypes were used to assess repertoire richness. For all TCRbeta clonotypes obtained by the gDNA method from a few donors, generation probabilities were computed with OLGA. Here the immuneACCESS table is served through TCRdb, limited to in-frame sequences with V and J called. Missing clones are a known gap in these copies; in checked studies unresolved V genes cover under half, and the rest lacks a known reason. V, J and clone size reflect that table, while D and trimming were determined from the DNA. In all, the sample holds 2 million to 2.5 million clones, and just over 90% of those were seen once. Of the sample, around 0.4% is held by the ten largest clones.

The donors were healthy, HIV-negative adults with no recently reported acute infections or vaccinations. Every donor was a Caucasian adult living in Nashville, Tennessee, USA. CD4+ T cells were enriched through magnetic negative selection, after which naive cells were positively selected on CD45RA and the remaining negative fraction served as the memory subset. After blood collection by leukapheresis, PBMCs were isolated using Ficoll-Histopaque density gradient centrifugation and then cryopreserved in the vapor phase of liquid nitrogen. Analytical flow cytometry was used to check the purity and quantity of each magnetically sorted T cell population. Genomic DNA was isolated from every sorted fraction and measured by UV absorbance on a Nanodrop 2000c.

Sequenced input: naive CD4+ T cells from PBMCs. The cell subset or site label here, explained by the study, means: CD45RA+ positively selected. The sequence was collected from a man aged 18-30 years in good health. Some clones in this sample may be carry-over from other donors' samples. The chain is encoded by TRBV6-6 joined to TRBJ1-1; a confident D gene designation cannot be given. The DNA sequence is TGTGCCAGCAGTTGGACCCGCATGAACACTGAAGCTTTCTTT. Translation gives CASSWTRMNTEAFF.